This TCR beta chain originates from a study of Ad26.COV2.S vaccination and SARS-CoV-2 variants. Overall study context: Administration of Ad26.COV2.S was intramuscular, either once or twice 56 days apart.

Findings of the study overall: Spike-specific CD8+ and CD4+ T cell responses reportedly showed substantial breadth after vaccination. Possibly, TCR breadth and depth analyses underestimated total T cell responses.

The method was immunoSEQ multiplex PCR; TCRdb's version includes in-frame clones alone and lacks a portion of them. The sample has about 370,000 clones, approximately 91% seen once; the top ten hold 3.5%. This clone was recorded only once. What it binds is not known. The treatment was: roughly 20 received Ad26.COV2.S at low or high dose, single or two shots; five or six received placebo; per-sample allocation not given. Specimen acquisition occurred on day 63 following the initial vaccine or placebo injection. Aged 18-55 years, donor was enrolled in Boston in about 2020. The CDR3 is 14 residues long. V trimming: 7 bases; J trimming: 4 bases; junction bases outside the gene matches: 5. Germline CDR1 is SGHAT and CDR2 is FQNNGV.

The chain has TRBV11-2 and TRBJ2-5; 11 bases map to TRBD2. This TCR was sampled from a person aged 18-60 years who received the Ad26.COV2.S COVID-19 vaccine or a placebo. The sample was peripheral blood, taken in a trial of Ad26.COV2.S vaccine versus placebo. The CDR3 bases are TGTGCCAGCAAAACTAGCGGGGGTGGAGAGACCCAGTACTTC. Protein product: CASKTSGGGETQYF. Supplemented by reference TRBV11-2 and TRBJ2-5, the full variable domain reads EAGVAQSPRYKIIEKRQSVAFWCNPISGHATLYWYQQILGQGPKLLIQFQNNGVVDDSQLPKDRFSAERLKGVDSTLKIQPAKLEDSAVYLCASKTSGGGETQYFGPGTRLLVL.